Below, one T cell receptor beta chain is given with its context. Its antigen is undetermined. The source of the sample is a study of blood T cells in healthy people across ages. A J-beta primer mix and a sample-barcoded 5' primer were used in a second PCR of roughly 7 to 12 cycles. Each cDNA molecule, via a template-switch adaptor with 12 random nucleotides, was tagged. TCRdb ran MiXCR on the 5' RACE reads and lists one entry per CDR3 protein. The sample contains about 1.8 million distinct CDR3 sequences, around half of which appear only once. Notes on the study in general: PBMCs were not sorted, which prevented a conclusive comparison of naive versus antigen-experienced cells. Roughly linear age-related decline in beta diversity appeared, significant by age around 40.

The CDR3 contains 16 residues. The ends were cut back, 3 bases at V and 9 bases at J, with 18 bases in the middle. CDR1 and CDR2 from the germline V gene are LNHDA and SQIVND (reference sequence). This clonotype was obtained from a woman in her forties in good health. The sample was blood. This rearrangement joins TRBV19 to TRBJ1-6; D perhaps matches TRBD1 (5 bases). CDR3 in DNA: TGTGCCAGTAGTATCTTCCGGGAACTGGGGACTTCACCCCTCCACTTT. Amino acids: CASSIFRELGTSPLHF.